The 32 T cell receptor beta chains given below trace back to one sample, sequenced in a study of T cell responses to AZD1222 COVID-19 vaccine. Profiling relied on immunoSEQ multiplex PCR, and the TCRdb table lists in-frame clones only, not all of them. Among approximately 260,000 clones listed, roughly 93% were seen once. The sample consisted of peripheral blood, taken on day 0 of AZD1222 vaccination. The origin of the receptors is an adult in good health.

The chain recombines TRBV12-3 or TRBV12-4 with TRBJ2-2; 8 positions agree with TRBD1. The J segment lost 6 bases and the V segment lost 7 bases, leaving 1 base of the junction unmatched. The length of the CDR3 is 12 residues. CDR3 DNA sequence: TGTGCCAGCATCAGGGGGCCCGGGGAGCTGTTTTTT. Protein product: CASIRGPGELFF.

The chain couples TRBV20-1 to TRBJ2-7; D is uncertain. CDR1 is DFQATT and CDR2 is SNEGSKA in the germline V gene (reference sequence). The CDR3 spans 11 residues. Trimming pared 1 base from V and 4 bases from J, leaving 5 bases between. The CDR3 sequence: CSARALYEQYF. The CDR3, as DNA: TGCAGTGCTAGAGCTTTATACGAGCAGTACTTC.

The count of this clone is one. The chain employs TRBV19 and TRBJ2-7; D could derive from TRBD1 or TRBD2 (7 bases each). The CDR3 sequence is 14 residues long. Germline CDR1 is LNHDA and CDR2 is SQIVND (reference sequence). The V end was cut by 6 bases, the J end by 2 bases, with 14 bases between. The CDR3 is CASSGTAGPYEQYF. As DNA, the CDR3 is TGTGCCAGTAGCGGGACAGCGGGGCCCTACGAGCAGTACTTC.

This clone was seen a few times. The rearrangement joins TRBV30 to TRBJ1-6; unclear D gene. Trimming took off 5 bases at V and 8 bases at J, with 16 bases between the two ends. The CDR3 consists of 14 residues. The germline V gene has CDR1 GTSNPN and CDR2 SVGIG (reference sequence). The chain's CDR3 is CAWFNRGTDSPLHF. Written as DNA, the CDR3 is TGTGCCTGGTTTAATCGGGGTACGGATTCACCCCTCCACTTT.

Regarding this clone: Other nucleotide sequences in the sample specify the same CDR3. V gene TRBV5-1 combines with J gene TRBJ2-1, with TRBD2 matching over 7 bases. Germline CDR1 reads SGHRS; CDR2 reads YFSETQ. V dropped 1 base and J dropped 3; count of bases not matched to a gene: 4. The CDR3 has 15 residues. CDR3 nucleotide sequence: TGCGCCAGCAGCTTGCCAGCGGGGAACTACAATGAGCAGTTCTTC. Protein sequence: CASSLPAGNYNEQFF.

The chain carries TRBV27 and TRBJ1-1, with D tentatively TRBD1 (5 bases). The CDR3 sequence is 14 residues long. V dropped 8 bases and J dropped 0 bases, with 13 bases sitting between them. In germline, CDR1 is MNHEY, CDR2 SMNVEV (reference sequence). The CDR3 sequence is CASSRRDLNTEAFF. Written as DNA, the CDR3 is TGTGCCAGCTCCCGCAGGGATTTGAACACTGAAGCTTTCTTT.

The chain uses TRBV5-1 and TRBJ2-1; D ambiguous. The CDR3 contains 12 residues. From germline, CDR1 is SGHRS and CDR2 YFSETQ. With 0 bases removed from V and 5 bases from J, the gap between germline ends came to 3 bases. CDR3: CASSLENNEQFF. The CDR3 DNA follows: TGCGCCAGCAGCTTGGAAAACAATGAGCAGTTCTTC.

This clone is a singleton in its sample. This rearrangement joins TRBV7-2 to TRBJ2-2, with D hard to call. Trimming took off 4 bases at V and 7 bases at J, with 13 bases between the two ends. Germline lookup yields CDR1 SGHTA and CDR2 FQGNSA. The CDR3 consists of 14 residues. CDR3 residues: CASSSAWGGGELFF. The CDR3 DNA sequence: TGTGCCAGCAGCTCGGCCTGGGGTGGCGGGGAGCTGTTTTTT.

The chain recombines TRBV7-8 with TRBJ1-6; 7 bases agree with TRBD1. Per the germline V gene, CDR1 is SGHVS and CDR2 is FQNEAQ. The CDR3 spans 15 residues. The junction had 4 bases not matched to a gene; V was cut back by 1 base and J by 7 bases. CDR3 nucleotide sequence: TGTGCCAGCAGCTTAGGACAGGGAGAGAATTCACCCCTCCACTTT. Encoded protein: CASSLGQGENSPLHF.

The chain couples TRBV7-2 to TRBJ2-7; D is perhaps TRBD2 (6 bases). The CDR3 loop spans 15 amino acids. In germline, CDR1 is SGHTA, CDR2 FQGNSA. V was shortened by 5 bases and J by 1 base, with 15 bases between the two germline ends. CDR3 sequence (DNA): TGTGCCAGCAGCCGCGGGGTAGGAGGTTCCTACGAGCAGTACTTC. This encodes CASSRGVGGSYEQYF.

The chain combines TRBV27 with TRBJ2-3; D not resolved. Between the trimmed V and J ends, which lost 4 bases and 0 bases, there was a span of 8 bases. Germline values: CDR1 MNHEY, CDR2 SMNVEV (reference sequence). The CDR3 is made up of 14 amino acids. This CDR3 is CASSWAESTDTQYF. In DNA, the CDR3 is TGTGCCAGCAGTTGGGCGGAGAGCACAGATACGCAGTATTTT.

V is TRBV28 and J is TRBJ1-4; tentatively, D is TRBD1 (6 bases). V was cut by 5 bases and J by 6 bases, with 13 bases left in between. From germline, CDR1 is MDHEN and CDR2 SYDVKM. This CDR3 spans 14 amino acids. This chain's CDR3 is CASSNRGGHEKLFF. CDR3 coding DNA: TGTGCCAGCAGTAATAGGGGGGGCCATGAAAAACTGTTTTTT.

The CDR3 reads CATSRETGTGQNTF. The CDR3 DNA reads TGTGCCACCAGCAGAGAGACCGGGACAGGGCAAAACACCTTC. V gene TRBV15 combines with J gene TRBJ1-2, with 9 positions matching TRBD1. The trim removed 0 bases at V and 12 bases at J, leaving 8 bases unmatched. The CDR3 runs to 14 residues. Germline assignment: CDR1 LNHNV and CDR2 YYDKDF (reference sequence).

This clone is a singleton in its sample. CDR3 DNA sequence: TGTGCCAGCAGCTTCTTGACAGGGGGCTTGAGGACCGGGGAGCTGTTTTTT. Protein sequence: CASSFLTGGLRTGELFF. The chain couples TRBV11-3 to TRBJ2-2, with 10 bases identical to TRBD1. J was trimmed by 5 bases and V by 3 bases; bases with no gene match: 9. The CDR3 has 17 amino acids. The V gene's germline CDR1 is SGHNT and CDR2 YENEEA.

The V call is TRBV2, the J call TRBJ1-2; D unclear. This CDR3 is built from 13 residues. V lost 5 bases and J 4 bases, leaving 11 bases between the germline ends. Per the germline V gene, CDR1 is SNHLY and CDR2 is FYNNEI. The CDR3 DNA reads as TGTGCCAGCAGTCCCGGACGGATCTATGGCTACACCTTC. Encoded protein: CASSPGRIYGYTF.

The chain is built from TRBV6-1 and TRBJ1-5; no firm D call. Germline V gene data show CDR1 as MNHNS and CDR2 as SASEGT. This CDR3 is built from 19 residues. V lost 4 bases and J lost 2, with 24 bases in between. CDR3 sequence reads: CASSGPTGWAVEGNQPQHF. The CDR3, as DNA: TGTGCCAGCAGTGGCCCGACTGGCTGGGCCGTTGAGGGCAATCAGCCCCAGCATTTT.

The J gene is TRBJ2-1, the V gene TRBV3-1 (or the pseudogene TRBV3-2); D is uncertain. V was trimmed by 4 bases and J by 7 bases, leaving 11 bases between them. The CDR3 contains 13 residues. CDR1 is LGHDT, CDR2 YNNKEL, per germline (reference sequence). The CDR3 DNA reads TGTGCCAGCAGCCCCGACACGGTGAATGAGCAGTTCTTC. Amino acids: CASSPDTVNEQFF.

A single count supports this clone. V usage is TRBV9 and J usage is TRBJ2-2; possible D gene TRBD1, 6 bases. V lost 2 bases, J lost 0 bases, and 8 bases lay in between. Germline CDR1 SGDLS, CDR2 YYNGEE. This CDR3 spans 15 amino acids. CDR3 DNA sequence: TGTGCCAGCAGCGTGCGACAGGCGAACACCGGGGAGCTGTTTTTT. Its protein product is CASSVRQANTGELFF.

The chain has TRBV7-3 and TRBJ1-5; D not certain. V was pared by 5 bases and J by 9 bases, with 14 bases between. The CDR3 runs to 13 residues. Germline CDR1 SGHTA, CDR2 FQGTGA. This chain's CDR3 is CASSAQKGGPQHF. CDR3 sequence (DNA): TGTGCCAGCAGCGCGCAAAAGGGAGGGCCCCAGCATTTT.

The chain carries TRBV9 and TRBJ2-1, with 11 bases matching TRBD2. This CDR3 has 18 residues. V lost 0 bases to trimming and J lost 4 bases; unmatched junction nucleotides: 9. Germline V gene lookup returns CDR1 SGDLS and CDR2 YYNGEE. CDR3 residues: CASSVGSQGTSGYNEQFF. The CDR3 DNA reads as TGTGCCAGCAGCGTAGGTTCCCAAGGGACTAGCGGATACAATGAGCAGTTCTTC.

The V gene is TRBV5-1, the J gene TRBJ1-1; possibly TRBD1 for D (6 bases). The V end lost 10 bases, the J end lost 0 bases, and 16 bases lay between the germline ends. Germline loops: CDR1 SGHRS, CDR2 YFSETQ. The CDR3 consists of 14 residues. CDR3 bases: TGCGCCGGTGGGGGCAGCTCCATGAACACTGAAGCTTTCTTT. This codes for CAGGGSSMNTEAFF.

The chain carries TRBV7-9 and TRBJ2-1, with D perhaps matching TRBD2 (6 bases). V lost 8 bases to trimming and J lost 8 bases, with 19 bases between them. The CDR3 totals 14 residues. Looked up from germline, CDR1 is SEHNR and CDR2 is FQNEAQ (reference sequence). The DNA for the CDR3 is TGTGCCAGCGGATCGGACGGGAGAGGTGATGAGCAGTTCTTC. Amino acids: CASGSDGRGDEQFF.

This clone was counted a single time. The J gene is TRBJ1-2, the V gene TRBV7-9; possible D gene TRBD1, 5 bases. The CDR3 extends over 14 amino acids. The germline V and J ends were trimmed by 8 bases and 1 base, with 14 bases remaining between them. Germline assignment: CDR1 SEHNR and CDR2 FQNEAQ (reference sequence). The CDR3 region is CASGGGRDNYGYTF. CDR3 nucleotide sequence: TGTGCCAGCGGGGGGGGTCGAGATAACTATGGCTACACCTTC.

The genes are TRBV15 and TRBJ1-6; no firm D call. V lost 0 bases, J lost 9 bases, and 0 bases lay in between. The CDR3 sequence is 11 residues long. Germline CDR1 is LNHNV and CDR2 is YYDKDF (reference sequence). In DNA, the CDR3 is TGTGCCACCAGCAGAGATTCACCCCTCCACTTT. This translates into CATSRDSPLHF.

The chain couples TRBV13 to TRBJ2-7; tentatively, D is TRBD1 (6 bases). The CDR3 runs 15 residues. The V and J ends lost 1 base and 2 bases respectively, with 12 bases between them. The germline V gene has CDR1 PRHDT and CDR2 FYEKMQ (reference sequence). In nucleotides, the CDR3 is TGTGCCAGCAGCTTAGATCCAGGGGCACCCTACGAGCAGTACTTC. Translated, it gives CASSLDPGAPYEQYF. Complete variable domain (other parts from reference TRBV13 and TRBJ2-7): AAGVIQSPRHLIKEKRETATLKCYPIPRHDTVYWYQQGPGQDPQFLISFYEKMQSDKGSIPDRFSAQQFSDYHSELNMSSLELGDSALYFCASSLDPGAPYEQYFGPGTRLTVT.

The rearrangement links TRBV5-1 to TRBJ1-6, with unresolved D. Trimming pared 0 bases from V and 10 bases from J, leaving 8 bases between. Per germline, CDR1 SGHRS and CDR2 YFSETQ. This CDR3 comprises 13 residues. CDR3 sequence: CASSLAARSPLHF. For the CDR3, the DNA is TGCGCCAGCAGCTTGGCGGCGAGGTCACCCCTCCACTTT.

The chain couples TRBV28 to TRBJ1-2; 10 bases line up with TRBD1. V shed 10 bases and J 8 bases; nucleotides not matched to a gene: 10. The CDR3 contains 13 residues. Germline CDR1 is MDHEN and CDR2 is SYDVKM. CDR3: CATPRQGATGYTF. The CDR3 bases are TGTGCCACCCCACGACAGGGGGCGACCGGCTACACCTTC.

V is TRBV18 and J is TRBJ1-1; weak D call: TRBD1 (5 bases). V was cut by 1 base and J by 3 bases, with 15 bases left in between. Germline V CDR1 and CDR2: KGHSH, LQKENI. There are 16 residues in the CDR3. The CDR3 region has the DNA TGTGCCAGCTCACCACGCAGGGCCCGGACGGACACTGAAGCTTTCTTT. It translates to CASSPRRARTDTEAFF.

The chain recombines TRBV5-5 with TRBJ1-5; D remains ambiguous. The CDR3 is made up of 15 amino acids. CDR1 is SGHKS, CDR2 YYEKEE, per germline (reference sequence). V lost 2 bases and J 7 bases, leaving 16 bases between the germline ends. CDR3 loop: CASSLGLAPGQPQHF. The CDR3 bases are TGTGCCAGCAGCTTAGGGTTGGCCCCCGGGCAGCCCCAGCATTTT.

The J gene is TRBJ1-4, the V gene TRBV28; D is possibly TRBD1 (6 bases). This CDR3 contains 15 residues. Between the trimmed V and J ends, which lost 6 bases and 3 bases, there was a span of 14 bases. Germline V gene sequence: CDR1 MDHEN, CDR2 SYDVKM. DNA for the CDR3: TGTGCCAGCAGCTCTAGGGGGGGCCCTAATGAAAAACTGTTTTTT. Translation: CASSSRGGPNEKLFF.

A single count supports this clone. V gene TRBV12-3 or TRBV12-4 combines with J gene TRBJ2-2; D uncertain. The CDR3 extends over 10 amino acids. V lost 7 bases to trimming and J lost 7 bases, with 4 bases between them. CDR3 DNA sequence: TGTGCCAGCAAGAACGGGGAGCTGTTTTTT. Its translation: CASKNGELFF.

In DNA, the CDR3 is TGCAGTGCTAGTGGGGACACTAATTCACCCCTCCACTTT. It encodes CSASGDTNSPLHF. The V call is TRBV20-1, the J call TRBJ1-6; possible D gene TRBD1, 6 bases. CDR1 is DFQATT and CDR2 is SNEGSKA in the germline V gene (reference sequence). The germline V and J ends were trimmed by 3 bases and 6 bases, with 9 bases remaining between them. CDR3 length: 13 residues.